This is a list of T cell receptor beta chains from one sample in a study of regulatory T cells in long-lasting Graves disease. TCRdb re-called the multiplex PCR reads with MiXCR, one entry per CDR3 protein. The sample has 300,000 to 400,000 distinct CDR3 sequences, 15% to 20% seen once. Sequenced here: peripheral blood mononuclear cells (PBMCs), sampled at new diagnosis, from a patient treated with antithyroid drugs. The receptors stem from a female donor with Graves disease. CDR3s leave out the opening cysteine and the closing phenylalanine or tryptophan.

TRBJ2-1 | 12 | TRBV30 | AWSGLFGSNEQF
TRBJ1-3 | 12 | TRBV6-1 | ASSDRNSGNTIY
TRBJ2-5 | 10 | TRBV24-1 | ATSDLTETQY
TRBJ1-3 | 12 | TRBV18 | ASSRQDSGNTIY
TRBJ1-6 | 11 | TRBV6-1 | ASSPPGNSPLH
TRBJ2-2 | 14 | TRBV3-1 | ASSLSTSGNTGELF
TRBJ2-5 | 12 | TRBV10-3 | AISEYGTQETQY
TRBJ1-1 | 11 | TRBV30 | AWRTRRNTEAF
TRBJ2-3 | 17 | TRBV7-6 | ASSLGVAASGRNTDTQY
TRBJ1-2 | 13 | TRBV10-3 | AISDLSGANYGYT
TRBJ2-2 | 14 | TRBV20-1 | SARDQGQGYTGELF
TRBJ1-5 | 14 | TRBV7-9 | ASSLSRGTVDGPQH
TRBJ1-1 | 9 | TRBV5-6 | ASSLGGGAF
TRBJ2-3 | 10 | TRBV3-1 | ASSQEDREQY
TRBJ1-2 | 10 | TRBV29-1 | SVVQGLYGYT
TRBJ2-2 | 11 | TRBV3-1 | ASSLPGFGELF
TRBJ2-5 | 10 | TRBV28 | ASSPSRETQY
TRBJ2-1 | 13 | TRBV19 | ASSAGTGGANEQF
TRBJ2-1 | 13 | TRBV10-2 | ASRLGLAGYNEQF
TRBJ2-7 | 12 | TRBV30 | AWSKAGQGREQY
TRBJ1-1 | 13 | TRBV12-3/TRBV12-4 | ASSFGRDLNTEAF
TRBJ2-7 | 13 | TRBV6-1 | ASPTPAGLSYEQY
TRBJ2-3 | 10 | TRBV7-8 | ASSLPPETQY
TRBJ1-4 | 15 | TRBV3-1 | ASSQGSSTFPGLELF
TRBJ2-1 | 13 | TRBV7-3 | ASSSGTSGSSEQF
TRBJ2-1 | 14 | TRBV15 | ATSRDPLAPYNEQF
TRBJ1-1 | 10 | TRBV4-2 | ASSQGPGQAL
TRBJ2-1 | 13 | TRBV20-1 | SARDPGLLTNEQF
TRBJ2-1 | 12 | TRBV19 | ASNGLAGYNEQF
TRBJ2-1 | 13 | TRBV3-1 | ASSQDLGRYNEQS
TRBJ2-7 | 12 | TRBV20-1 | SGGSGLASHEQY
TRBJ2-5 | 14 | TRBV28 | ASRFRLAGVLETQY